This TCR beta chain was retrieved from a study of post-analysis software for immune sequencing data. With respect to this clonotype: Its antigen is not known.

Study-level findings and limits: Same-batch samples co-clustered strongly by F measure. Compared with controls, patients showed significantly lower normalized Chao1 diversity.

Incorporated into the TCR beta cDNA libraries were unique molecular identifiers, which served to reduce PCR and sequencing biases. TCRdb processed the PCR reads anew with MiXCR; each CDR3 protein has one entry. The table includes 400,000 to 500,000 distinct CDR3 sequences, about 39% detected once. Sequenced material: blood. The TCR comes from a girl aged 2-10 years with multiple sclerosis.

DNA for the CDR3: TGTGCCAGCAGCCTGAGCGACCGAAACACTGAAGCTTTCTTT. Translated: CASSLSDRNTEAFF. The chain recombines TRBV7-9 with TRBJ1-1, with D hard to call. V gave up 5 bases and J gave up 2 bases, with 12 bases separating them. The length of the CDR3 is 14 residues. Germline CDR1 SEHNR, CDR2 FQNEAQ (reference sequence).